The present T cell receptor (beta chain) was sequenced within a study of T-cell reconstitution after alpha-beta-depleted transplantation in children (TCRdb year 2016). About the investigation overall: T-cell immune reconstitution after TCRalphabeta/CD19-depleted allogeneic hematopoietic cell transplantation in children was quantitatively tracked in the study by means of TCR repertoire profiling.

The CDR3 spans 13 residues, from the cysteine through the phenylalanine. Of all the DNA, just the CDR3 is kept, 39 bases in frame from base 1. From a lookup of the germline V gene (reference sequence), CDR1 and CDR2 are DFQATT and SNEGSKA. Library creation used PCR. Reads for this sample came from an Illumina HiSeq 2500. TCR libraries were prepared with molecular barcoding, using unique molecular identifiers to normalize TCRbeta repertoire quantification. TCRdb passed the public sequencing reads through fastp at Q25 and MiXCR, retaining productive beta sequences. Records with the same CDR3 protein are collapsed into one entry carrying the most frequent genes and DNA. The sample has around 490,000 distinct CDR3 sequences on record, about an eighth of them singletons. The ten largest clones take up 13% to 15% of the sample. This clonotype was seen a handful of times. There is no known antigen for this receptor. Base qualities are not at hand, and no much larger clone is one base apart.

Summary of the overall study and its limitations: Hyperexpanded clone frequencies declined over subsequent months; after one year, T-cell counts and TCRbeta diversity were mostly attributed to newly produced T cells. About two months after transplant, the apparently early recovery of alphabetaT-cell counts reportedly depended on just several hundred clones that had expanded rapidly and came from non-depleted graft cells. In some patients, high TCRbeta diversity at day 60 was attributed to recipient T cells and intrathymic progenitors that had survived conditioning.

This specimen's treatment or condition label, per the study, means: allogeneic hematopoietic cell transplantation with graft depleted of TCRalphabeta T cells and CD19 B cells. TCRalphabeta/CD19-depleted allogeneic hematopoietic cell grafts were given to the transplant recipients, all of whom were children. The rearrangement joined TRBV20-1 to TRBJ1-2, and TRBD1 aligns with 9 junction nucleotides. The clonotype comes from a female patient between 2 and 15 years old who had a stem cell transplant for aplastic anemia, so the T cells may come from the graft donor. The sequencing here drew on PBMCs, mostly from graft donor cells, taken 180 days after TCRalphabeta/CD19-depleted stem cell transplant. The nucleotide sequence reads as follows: TGCAGCACGACAGGGGGAAAAGGTCATGGCTACACCTTC. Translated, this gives CSTTGGKGHGYTF.